Following are 8 T cell receptor beta chains from one sample sequenced in a study of T-cell reconstitution after alpha-beta-depleted transplantation in children. Preparation of the TCRbeta library involved a method that used unique molecular identifiers. A single record per CDR3 protein comes from TCRdb applying MiXCR to the PCR reads. Of around 210,000 distinct CDR3 sequences in the sample, approximately 6.9% were seen once. The sequences come from PBMCs, collected before TCRalphabeta/CD19-depleted stem cell transplant. The receptor set was obtained from a boy aged 2-9 years with acute lymphoblastic leukemia, due to receive a stem cell transplant.

This chain connects TRBV30 to TRBJ2-6; 7 positions match TRBD1. The CDR3 is 18 residues long. Per germline, CDR1 GTSNPN and CDR2 SVGIG (reference sequence). J gave up 0 bases and V 2 bases, and 10 bases lay outside the gene matches. This CDR3 is CAWSPPDRVYSGANVLTF. The CDR3 coding sequence is TGTGCCTGGAGTCCGCCTGACAGGGTTTACTCTGGGGCCAACGTCCTGACTTTC.

For this clonotype: Since a much larger clone is just one base distant, this may be a read error. The chain couples TRBV20-1 to TRBJ2-2, with 9 bases identical to TRBD2. Germline V CDR1 and CDR2: DFQATT, SNEGSKA (reference sequence). J gave up 7 bases and V 2 bases, and 11 bases lay outside the gene matches. CDR3 size: 16 residues. The CDR3 loop reads CSARLLAGLGSGELFF. The CDR3 bases are TGCAGTGCTAGATTGCTAGCGGGATTAGGCAGCGGGGAGCTGTTTTTT.

This clonotype has a handful of counts. The V gene is TRBV19, the J gene TRBJ1-1; D is undetermined. The CDR3 spans 13 residues. Trimming removed 10 bases at V and 1 base at J, with 13 bases between. CDR1 LNHDA and CDR2 SQIVND come from the germline V gene (reference sequence). CDR3 sequence reads: CAIAHGENTEAFF. The CDR3 DNA follows: TGTGCCATCGCGCATGGGGAGAACACTGAAGCTTTCTTT.

This clonotype was observed many times. V usage is TRBV11-2 and J usage is TRBJ2-5, with D perhaps being TRBD1 or TRBD2 (5 bases each). Germline CDR1 is SGHAT and CDR2 is FQNNGV. This CDR3 has 15 amino acids. Trimming stripped 5 bases from V and 4 bases from J, with 17 bases between. The CDR3 loop reads CASSPSGTPGETQYF. CDR3 sequence (DNA): TGTGCCAGCAGCCCATCGGGGACCCCAGGAGAGACCCAGTACTTC.

This clonotype was seen only a few times. The chain employs TRBV20-1 and TRBJ2-5; 7 bases fit TRBD2. From germline, CDR1 is DFQATT and CDR2 SNEGSKA (reference sequence). The CDR3 contains 14 residues. V lost 4 bases to trimming and J lost 2 bases; unmatched junction nucleotides: 7. The CDR3 sequence is CSAIGPAGQETQYF. CDR3 coding DNA: TGCAGTGCTATAGGGCCAGCGGGGCAAGAGACCCAGTACTTC.

CDR3 residues: CSARDMAPLHF. The CDR3 region has the DNA TGCAGTGCTAGAGATATGGCACCCCTCCACTTT. The chain is built from TRBV20-1 and TRBJ1-6; unclear D gene. The CDR3 loop spans 11 amino acids. The germline CDR1 and CDR2 sequences are DFQATT and SNEGSKA (reference sequence). The germline V and J ends were trimmed by 0 bases and 11 bases, with 5 bases remaining between them.

This clonotype was counted ten times or more. The chain joins TRBV6-2 or TRBV6-3 to TRBJ1-5; the D gene is possibly TRBD1 (5 bases). The length of the CDR3 is 14 residues. Germline loops: CDR1 MNHEY, CDR2 SVGEGT. V lost 5 bases to trimming and J lost 3 bases, with 11 bases between them. CDR3: CASSPTEFNQPQHF. The DNA of the CDR3 is TGTGCCAGCAGTCCGACAGAGTTCAATCAGCCCCAGCATTTT.

This clonotype was seen at least ten times. The gene calls are TRBV29-1 and TRBJ2-7, with D perhaps matching TRBD2 (6 bases). Germline V gene sequence: CDR1 SQVTM, CDR2 ANQGSEA. Trimming shortened V by 4 bases and J by 3 bases, and 10 bases separated the two germline ends. This CDR3 is built from 12 residues. This chain's CDR3 is CSVGWRGYEQYF. The CDR3 DNA reads as TGCAGCGTTGGATGGAGGGGCTACGAGCAGTACTTC.